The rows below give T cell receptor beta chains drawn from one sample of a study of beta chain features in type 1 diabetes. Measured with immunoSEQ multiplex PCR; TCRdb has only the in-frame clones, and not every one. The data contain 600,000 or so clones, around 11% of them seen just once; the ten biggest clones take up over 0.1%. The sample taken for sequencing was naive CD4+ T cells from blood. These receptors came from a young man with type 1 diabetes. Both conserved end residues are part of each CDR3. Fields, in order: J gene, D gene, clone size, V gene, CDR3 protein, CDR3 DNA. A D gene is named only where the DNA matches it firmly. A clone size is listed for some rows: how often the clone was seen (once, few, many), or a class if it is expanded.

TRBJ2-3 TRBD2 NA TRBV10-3 CAIRPAGGADTQYF TGTGCCATCAGACCAGCGGGGGGTGCAGATACGCAGTATTTT
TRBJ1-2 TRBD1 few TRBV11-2 CASSLGTALWGSYTF TGTGCCAGCAGCCTCGGGACAGCCTTATGGGGTAGCTACACCTTC
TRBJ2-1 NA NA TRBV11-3 CASSSGSSYNEQFF TGTGCCAGCAGCTCAGGTAGCTCCTACAATGAGCAGTTCTTC
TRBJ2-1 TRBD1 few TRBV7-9 CASSFGTGAPQFF TGTGCCAGCAGCTTCGGGACAGGGGCTCCTCAGTTCTTC
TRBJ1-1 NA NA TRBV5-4 CASSLLGGVEAFF TGTGCCAGCAGCTTGCTGGGGGGTGTTGAAGCTTTCTTT
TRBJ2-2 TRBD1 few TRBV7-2 CASSFRTGAGTGELFF TGTGCCAGCAGCTTTCGGACAGGGGCGGGCACCGGGGAGCTGTTTTTT
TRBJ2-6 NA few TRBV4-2 CASSPGLQSGANVLTF TGTGCCAGCAGCCCGGGACTTCAATCTGGGGCCAACGTCCTGACTTTC
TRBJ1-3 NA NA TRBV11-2 CASSPQGPPGNTIYF TGTGCCAGCAGCCCACAGGGACCCCCTGGAAACACCATATATTTT
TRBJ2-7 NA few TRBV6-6 CASRGIPVVDEQYF TGTGCCAGCAGGGGGATTCCCGTTGTGGATGAGCAGTACTTC
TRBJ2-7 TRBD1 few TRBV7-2 CASSPSGTGGLYEQYF TGTGCCAGCAGCCCGTCCGGGACAGGGGGCCTATACGAGCAGTACTTC
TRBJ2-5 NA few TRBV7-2 CASSLRGQETQYF TGTGCCAGCAGCTTACGAGGACAAGAGACCCAGTACTTC
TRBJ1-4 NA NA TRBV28 CASSLPGEVEKLFF TGTGCCAGCAGTTTACCAGGGGAGGTGGAAAAACTGTTTTTT
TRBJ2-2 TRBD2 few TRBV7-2 CASSPHRLAGGPGTGELFF TGTGCCAGCAGCCCCCATCGACTAGCGGGGGGGCCCGGCACCGGGGAGCTGTTTTTT
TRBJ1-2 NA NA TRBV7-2 CASSLRPDFNYGYTF TGTGCCAGCAGCTTACGGCCAGACTTTAACTATGGCTACACCTTC
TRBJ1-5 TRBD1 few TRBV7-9 CASSFGDRGDNQPQHF TGTGCCAGCAGCTTCGGGGACAGGGGTGACAATCAGCCCCAGCATTTT
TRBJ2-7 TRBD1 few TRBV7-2 CASSPRQGPYEQYF TGTGCCAGCAGCCCTAGACAGGGTCCTTACGAGCAGTACTTC
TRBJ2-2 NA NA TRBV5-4 CASSPVGTGELFF TGTGCCAGCAGCCCAGTAGGAACCGGGGAGCTGTTTTTT
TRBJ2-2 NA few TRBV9 CASSAQGNTGELFF TGTGCCAGCAGCGCGCAGGGGAACACCGGGGAGCTGTTTTTT
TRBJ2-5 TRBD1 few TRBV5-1 CASSLGTGKGETQYF TGCGCCAGCAGCTTGGGGACAGGGAAAGGAGAGACCCAGTACTTC
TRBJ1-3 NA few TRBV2 CASRERGTGNTIYF TGTGCCAGCAGAGAGAGGGGGACTGGAAACACCATATATTTT
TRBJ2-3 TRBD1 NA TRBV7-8 CASSPRQGSDTQYF TGTGCCAGCAGCCCCAGACAGGGATCAGATACGCAGTATTTT
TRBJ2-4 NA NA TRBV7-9 CASSLAGEGTIQYF TGTGCCAGCAGCTTAGCGGGCGAGGGAACGATTCAGTACTTC